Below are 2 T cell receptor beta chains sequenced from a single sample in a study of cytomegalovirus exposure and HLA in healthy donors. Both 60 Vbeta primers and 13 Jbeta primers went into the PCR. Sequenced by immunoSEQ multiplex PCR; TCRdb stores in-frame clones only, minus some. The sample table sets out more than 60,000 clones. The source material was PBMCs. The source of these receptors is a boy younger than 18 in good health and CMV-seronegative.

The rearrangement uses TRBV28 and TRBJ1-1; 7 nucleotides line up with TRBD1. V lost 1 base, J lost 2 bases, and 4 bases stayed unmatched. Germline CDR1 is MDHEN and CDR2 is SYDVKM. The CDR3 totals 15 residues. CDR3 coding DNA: TGTGCCAGCAGTTTATCCGGGACAGAAAACACTGAAGCTTTCTTT. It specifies CASSLSGTENTEAFF.

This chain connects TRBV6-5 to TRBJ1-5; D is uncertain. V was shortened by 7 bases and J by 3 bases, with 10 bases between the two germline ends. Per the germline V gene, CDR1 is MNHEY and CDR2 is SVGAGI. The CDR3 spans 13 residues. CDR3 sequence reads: CASKVGDNQPQHF. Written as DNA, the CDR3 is TGTGCCAGCAAGGTCGGGGACAATCAGCCCCAGCATTTT.